This section outlines one T cell receptor (beta chain) sequence together with its context. Its antigen remains unidentified. The ends lost 6 bases at V and 7 bases at J; junction bases unmatched: 14. The V gene's germline CDR1 is MGHDK and CDR2 SYGVNS. The length of the CDR3 is 15 residues. This sample is drawn from a study of cytotoxic CD8 clonotypes in ibrutinib-treated CLL. Study context: The subjects consisted of approximately twelve relapsed/refractory and 15 treatment-naive individuals, with some 17 IGHV unmutated. Regarding the study as a whole: While tracking circulating CD8+ T-cell counts, baseline clonality exceeded that of age-matched healthy donors.

This table comes from immunoSEQ multiplex PCR, and its TCRdb copy is limited to in-frame clones, with some not included. The table records approximately 130,000 clones, around 84% of them present only once. This sequence joins TRBV25-1 and TRBJ1-2, with 7 bases identical to TRBD1. Material: PBMCs, obtained after 24 months of ibrutinib treatment. The receptor's source is a human donor with chronic lymphocytic leukemia. This CDR3 is CASSRTGQERIGYTF. DNA for the CDR3: TGTGCCAGCAGCCGAACCGGACAGGAGAGGATTGGCTACACCTTC.